This T cell receptor beta chain was retrieved from a study of blood T cell repertoires in COVID-19. Study as a whole: T cells, B-cell-depleted T cells, or PBMCs provided the cDNA or gDNA that served as material.

V shed 10 bases and J 0 bases; nucleotides not matched to a gene: 17. The CDR3 extends over 17 amino acids. CDR1 and CDR2 (germline): MDHEN, SYDVKM. In the source study's methods: Counts of nucleated cells, estimated from reference gene primer amplification, were obtained. Clones were read by immunoSEQ multiplex PCR, and TCRdb kept only the in-frame ones, dropping some. The V and J calls and clone size come from that table; D and trimming were worked out from the DNA. Among around 190,000 clones listed, 84% were seen once. Cohorts were based on clinical histories the participants reported. It was within 2 weeks before study entry that exposed participants met a COVID-19 case.

This chain links TRBV28 with TRBJ1-1; 7 bases map to TRBD1. Sequenced: PBMCs or T cells enriched from blood (not recorded which). This clonotype originated in a woman in her twenties or thirties who had been exposed to COVID-19. As DNA, the CDR3 is TGTGCCACCTCAAGCGCGGGACAGAGCCTCATGAACACTGAAGCTTTCTTT. The encoded protein is CATSSAGQSLMNTEAFF. The full variable domain, rest sourced from reference TRBV28 and TRBJ1-1, is DVKVTQSSRYLVKRTGEKVFLECVQDMDHENMFWYRQDPGLGLRLIYFSYDVKMKEKGDIPEGYSVSREKKERFSLILESASTNQTSMYLCATSSAGQSLMNTEAFFGQGTRLTVV.